One sample yielded the 8 T cell receptor beta chains listed below, sequenced in a study of blood T cells in healthy people across ages. Primed by a sample-barcoded 5' primer and a J-beta primer mix, a second PCR proceeded for about 6 to 12 cycles. TCRdb analysed the 5' RACE reads with MiXCR anew, one entry per CDR3 protein. The sample consists of some 1.7 million distinct CDR3 sequences, 28% of them appearing once. The sequencing sample was made of blood. The receptor source for this set is a woman in her 30s in good health.

This clonotype was observed a few times. The V and J genes are TRBV18 and TRBJ2-1; 12 positions agree with TRBD2. The V and J ends lost 3 bases and 9 bases, in that order; junction bases with no gene match: 9. The CDR3 covers 16 residues. Germline CDR1 reads KGHSH; CDR2 reads LQKENI. In nucleotides, the CDR3 is TGTGCCAGCTCACCCCGACTAGCGGGAGTCGATGGTGAGCAGTTCTTC. Protein product: CASSPRLAGVDGEQFF.

Of note for this clonotype: A much larger clonotype is one base distant, so this may be a read error. This likely comes from a read error, as the CDR3 has no conserved phenylalanine or tryptophan at its end. The chain uses TRBV4-3 and TRBJ2-7; 13 bases map to TRBD2. The tail of the sequence fits TRBJ2-5 better, so the J call may be wrong. Germline-derived CDR1 and CDR2 are LGHNA and YSLEER. The length of the CDR3 is 16 residues. The CDR3 nucleotides read TGCGCCAGCAGCCAAGCGACTAGCGGGGGGCAAGAGACCCAGTACTGC. It translates to CASSQATSGGQETQYC.

This clonotype was counted at least ten times. The CDR3 nucleotides are TGTGCCACCAGCTGGCGAGGGGCGGGAGTTAAAGAGACCCAGTACTTC. It is translated as CATSWRGAGVKETQYF. The chain links TRBV24-1 to TRBJ2-5; TRBD2 matches at 7 bases. The germline CDR1 and CDR2 sequences are KGHDR and SFDVKD. This CDR3 spans 16 amino acids. After removal of 7 bases from V and 3 bases from J, the junction contained 13 bases not matched to a gene.

This clonotype was observed once. The J gene is TRBJ2-5, the V gene TRBV27; tentatively, D is TRBD2 (5 bases). From germline, CDR1 is MNHEY and CDR2 SMNVEV (reference sequence). Between the trimmed V and J ends, which lost 5 bases and 11 bases, there was a span of 24 bases. The CDR3 consists of 15 residues. CDR3 region: CASSHSLGPAYGQYF. The CDR3, as DNA: TGTGCCAGCAGTCACTCACTAGGGCCAGCCTACGGGCAGTACTTC.

This clonotype was observed at least ten times. A read error may account for a junction end that differs from germline. The chain couples TRBV6-5 to TRBJ2-7; no firm D call. The CDR3 is 13 residues long. Per the germline V gene, CDR1 is MNHEY and CDR2 is SVGAGI. CDR3 loop: CASSYSDPYEQYF. The CDR3 DNA sequence: TGTGCTAGCAGTTACTCGGACCCCTACGAGCAGTACTTC.

In this sample, this clonotype turned up a few times. This sequence joins TRBV7-2 and TRBJ2-5; 14 bases map to TRBD2. The CDR3 runs to 15 residues. Germline trimming cut 5 bases from V and 11 bases from J; bases unmatched to any gene: 10. Germline CDR1 SGHTA, CDR2 FQGNSA. The CDR3 DNA sequence: TGTGCCAGCAGCGCCTCCGGGACTAGCGGGGGAAAGCAGTACTTC. This gives the protein CASSASGTSGGKQYF.

In its sample, this clonotype was seen a few times. J is TRBJ2-1 and V is TRBV12-3 or TRBV12-4; D is perhaps TRBD2 (5 bases). V dropped 5 bases and J dropped 10 bases, with 18 bases sitting between them. This CDR3 contains 14 residues. CDR3 DNA: TGTGCCAGCAGTACTAGTCGGACGCCTGGGGAGCAGTTCTTC. Translated: CASSTSRTPGEQFF.

The chain employs TRBV6-2 or TRBV6-3 and TRBJ1-5; 7 nucleotides agree with TRBD1. CDR3 length: 15 residues. In germline, CDR1 is MNHEY, CDR2 SVGEGT. The junction had 7 bases not matched to a gene; V was cut back by 6 bases and J by 2 bases. CDR3 sequence reads: CASSSTGNGNQPQHF. The CDR3 nucleotides are TGTGCCAGCAGCTCGACAGGGAACGGCAATCAGCCCCAGCATTTT.